What follows are 9 T cell receptor beta chains derived from one specimen sequenced in a study of beta chain features in type 1 diabetes. Every isolated RNA sample was fully reverse transcribed, so sequencing captured expressed TCRB transcripts. Sequencing was performed with immunoSEQ multiplex PCR; in TCRdb, only in-frame clones are kept and a portion is missing. The sample records about 150,000 clones, approximately 12% being singletons. What was sequenced was central memory CD4+ T cells from blood. The source of these receptors is a man aged 18 to 35 in good health.

CDR3 amino acids: CANARTGVVVETQYF. The CDR3 DNA sequence: TGTGCCAACGCCCGGACAGGGGTTGTAGTGGAGACCCAGTACTTC. The chain couples TRBV2 to TRBJ2-5, with 9 bases aligning to TRBD1. V shed 10 bases and J 5 bases; nucleotides not matched to a gene: 14. The CDR3 runs to 15 residues. From germline, CDR1 is SNHLY and CDR2 FYNNEI.

V and J are TRBV5-1 and TRBJ2-3; 10 bases line up with TRBD2. In germline, CDR1 is SGHRS, CDR2 YFSETQ. Trimming cost V 0 bases and J 2 bases; bases outside gene matches: 3. The CDR3 contains 16 residues. The CDR3 sequence is CASSLDLAGDTDTQYF. The CDR3 DNA reads as TGCGCCAGCAGCTTGGATCTAGCGGGGGACACAGATACGCAGTATTTT.

The chain carries TRBV9 and TRBJ2-1; D not certain. The CDR3 consists of 12 residues. Trimming pared 0 bases from V and 10 bases from J, leaving 8 bases between. Germline lookup yields CDR1 SGDLS and CDR2 YYNGEE. The CDR3 sequence is CASSVDLGEQFF. CDR3 coding DNA: TGTGCCAGCAGCGTAGATCTTGGAGAGCAGTTCTTC.

This clone was recorded many times. The chain carries TRBV29-1 and TRBJ2-1; 7 bases are shared with TRBD1. Germline lookup yields CDR1 SQVTM and CDR2 ANQGSEA. CDR3 size: 14 residues. The CDR3 region has the DNA TGCACCTTCAGAGGGGGCGCGACTTACAATGAGCAGTTCTTC. Translation gives CTFRGGATYNEQFF.

Worth noting for this clone: One base away lies a much larger clone, so this may be a sequencing read error. The chain is built from TRBV5-1 and TRBJ1-2, with D possibly matching TRBD1 (6 bases). V lost 0 bases to trimming and J lost 5 bases, with 11 bases between them. The CDR3 extends over 14 amino acids. Germline values: CDR1 SGHRS, CDR2 YFSETQ. The DNA for the CDR3 is TGCGCCAGCAGCTTGGAAGGGGGTCGGTATGGCTACACCTTC. This encodes CASSLEGGRYGYTF. Together with reference TRBV5-1 and TRBJ1-2, the CDR3 gives the full variable domain: KAGVTQTPRYLIKTRGQQVTLSCSPISGHRSVSWYQQTPGQGLQFLFEYFSETQRNKGNFPGRFSGRQFSNSRSEMNVSTLELGDSALYLCASSLEGGRYGYTFGSGTRLTVV.

For the CDR3, the DNA is TGTGCCAGCAGTGCGAGACAGGGGTACGGCTACGAGCAGTACTTC. Encoded protein: CASSARQGYGYEQYF. The genes are TRBV27 and TRBJ2-5, with 8 bases that match TRBD1. The J call is in doubt because the DNA end fits TRBJ2-7 better. This CDR3 has 15 amino acids. Looked up from germline, CDR1 is MNHEY and CDR2 is SMNVEV (reference sequence).

The CDR3 loop reads CASSPFLEQPQHF. CDR3 DNA sequence: TGTGCCAGCAGCCCCTTCTTGGAGCAGCCCCAGCATTTT. This chain joins TRBV4-2 and TRBJ1-5; unclear D gene. The V gene lost 4 bases and the J gene lost 7 bases, with 11 bases spanning the gap. Germline V gene data show CDR1 as LGHNA and CDR2 as YNFKEQ. This CDR3 comprises 13 residues.

This chain joins TRBV7-3 and TRBJ2-3; 8 bases align to TRBD1. The length of the CDR3 is 14 residues. The germline V gene has CDR1 SGHTA and CDR2 FQGTGA. The junction had 7 bases not matched to a gene; V was cut back by 5 bases and J by 6 bases. CDR3 amino acids: CASSPTGGADTQYF. The CDR3, as DNA: TGTGCCAGCAGCCCTACAGGGGGTGCCGATACGCAGTATTTT.

This clone was seen only once. V is TRBV5-1 and J is TRBJ2-5; TRBD1 might be the D (6 bases). V was clipped by 4 bases and J by 5 bases, with 18 bases between them. The CDR3 is 15 residues long. The germline V gene has CDR1 SGHRS and CDR2 YFSETQ. CDR3 DNA: TGCGCCAGCAGCAGGGGGACCACCGAAAGGGAGACCCAGTACTTC. Translating gives CASSRGTTERETQYF. Looking up the rest from reference TRBV5-1 and TRBJ2-5 gives the full variable domain: KAGVTQTPRYLIKTRGQQVTLSCSPISGHRSVSWYQQTPGQGLQFLFEYFSETQRNKGNFPGRFSGRQFSNSRSEMNVSTLELGDSALYLCASSRGTTERETQYFGPGTRLLVL.